The rows below give T cell receptor beta chains drawn from one sample of a study of blood T cell repertoires in COVID-19. Assay used: immunoSEQ multiplex PCR; TCRdb lists only in-frame clones, some missing. The sample consists of 9,500 to 15,000 clones, about 93% of them appearing once. Sequencing used peripheral blood. The receptors originated from a woman in her 70s with active COVID-19. Each CDR3 is given with its conserved first and last residue. A D gene is named only where the DNA matches it firmly. Only part of the rows carry a size: once, few, many, or a class if the clone is expanded.

j_call: TRBJ1-2; clone_size: -; v_call: TRBV7-9; d_call: TRBD1; cdr3_aa: CASSLGGTGDSYGYTF; cdr3_nt: TGTGCCAGCAGCTTAGGAGGGACAGGGGATTCCTATGGCTACACCTTC
j_call: TRBJ2-7; clone_size: -; v_call: TRBV6-2/TRBV6-3; d_call: TRBD2; cdr3_aa: CASRPSGSSYEQYF; cdr3_nt: TGTGCCAGCAGACCTAGCGGGAGTTCCTACGAGCAGTACTTC
j_call: TRBJ2-3; clone_size: -; v_call: TRBV24-1; d_call: TRBD2; cdr3_aa: CATSASPGSGMTDTQYF; cdr3_nt: TGTGCCACCAGTGCTTCCCCGGGGAGCGGGATGACAGATACGCAGTATTTT
j_call: TRBJ2-2; clone_size: few; v_call: TRBV7-6; d_call: TRBD2; cdr3_aa: CASRPSGTGTGELFF; cdr3_nt: TGTGCCAGCAGACCCAGCGGGACGGGCACCGGGGAGCTGTTTTTT
j_call: TRBJ2-7; clone_size: -; v_call: TRBV27; d_call: TRBD2; cdr3_aa: CASSQRLAGGDEQYF; cdr3_nt: TGTGCCAGCAGTCAAAGACTAGCGGGAGGAGACGAGCAGTACTTC
j_call: TRBJ2-1; clone_size: -; v_call: TRBV3-1/TRBV3-2; d_call: TRBD2; cdr3_aa: CASSRKRGSTYNEQFF; cdr3_nt: TGTGCCAGCAGCCGGAAGCGGGGAAGTACCTACAATGAGCAGTTCTTC
j_call: TRBJ2-5; clone_size: -; v_call: TRBV6-6; d_call: TRBD1; cdr3_aa: CASSYPQGARQETQYF; cdr3_nt: TGTGCCAGCAGCTACCCACAGGGGGCGCGGCAAGAGACCCAGTACTTC
j_call: TRBJ1-2; clone_size: -; v_call: TRBV6-5; d_call: TRBD1; cdr3_aa: CASRQGVGYGYTF; cdr3_nt: TGTGCCAGCAGGCAGGGGGTCGGCTATGGCTACACCTTC
j_call: TRBJ2-7; clone_size: once; v_call: TRBV4-2; d_call: TRBD2; cdr3_aa: CASSQEVLAGRIYEQYF; cdr3_nt: TGTGCCAGCAGCCAAGAAGTGCTAGCGGGACGTATCTACGAGCAGTACTTC
j_call: TRBJ2-5; clone_size: -; v_call: TRBV10-3; d_call: -; cdr3_aa: CAIGGRLGQGQETQYF; cdr3_nt: TGTGCCATCGGCGGGAGGCTGGGACAGGGCCAGGAGACCCAGTACTTC
j_call: TRBJ2-5; clone_size: -; v_call: TRBV30; d_call: TRBD1; cdr3_aa: CAWSDRRDRGRRETQYF; cdr3_nt: TGTGCCTGGAGTGACCGCCGGGACAGGGGGCGGCGAGAGACCCAGTACTTC
j_call: TRBJ1-2; clone_size: -; v_call: TRBV11-2; d_call: -; cdr3_aa: CASSLNSDFYGYTF; cdr3_nt: TGTGCCAGCAGCTTAAATTCAGACTTCTATGGCTACACCTTC
j_call: TRBJ1-5; clone_size: -; v_call: TRBV6-6; d_call: -; cdr3_aa: CASSPRGRGAVQPQHF; cdr3_nt: TGTGCCAGCAGTCCCCGAGGGCGGGGGGCGGTTCAGCCCCAGCATTTT
j_call: TRBJ2-1; clone_size: -; v_call: TRBV7-2; d_call: -; cdr3_aa: CASRGGVGNEQFF; cdr3_nt: TGTGCCAGCAGGGGGGGAGTGGGCAATGAGCAGTTCTTC
j_call: TRBJ2-7; clone_size: -; v_call: TRBV7-2; d_call: -; cdr3_aa: CASSLASVSSYEQYF; cdr3_nt: TGTGCCAGCAGCTTAGCTAGCGTTAGCTCCTACGAGCAGTACTTC
j_call: TRBJ2-1; clone_size: -; v_call: TRBV3-1/TRBV3-2; d_call: TRBD2; cdr3_aa: CASSYSGIGFNEQFF; cdr3_nt: TGTGCCAGCAGCTACAGCGGGATAGGTTTCAATGAGCAGTTCTTC
j_call: TRBJ2-3; clone_size: -; v_call: TRBV18; d_call: TRBD2; cdr3_aa: CASSPGLVADTQYF; cdr3_nt: TGTGCCAGCTCACCGGGACTAGTGGCAGATACGCAGTATTTT
j_call: TRBJ1-2; clone_size: -; v_call: TRBV11-3; d_call: -; cdr3_aa: CASSPTDMSSYGYTF; cdr3_nt: TGTGCCAGCAGCCCCACGGACATGTCTAGCTATGGCTACACCTTC
j_call: TRBJ2-7; clone_size: few; v_call: TRBV2; d_call: TRBD2; cdr3_aa: CASSGLAGGEQYF; cdr3_nt: TGTGCCAGCAGTGGACTAGCAGGCGGCGAGCAGTACTTC
j_call: TRBJ2-1; clone_size: -; v_call: TRBV5-6; d_call: -; cdr3_aa: CASARVSPYNEQFF; cdr3_nt: TGTGCCAGCGCTCGGGTCTCCCCCTACAATGAGCAGTTCTTC
j_call: TRBJ2-1; clone_size: -; v_call: TRBV9; d_call: -; cdr3_aa: CASSARGGTLHNEQFF; cdr3_nt: TGTGCCAGCAGCGCCCGTGGGGGGACCCTCCACAATGAGCAGTTCTTC
j_call: TRBJ1-4; clone_size: -; v_call: TRBV11-2; d_call: -; cdr3_aa: CASSLELLATNEKLFF; cdr3_nt: TGTGCCAGCAGCTTAGAGCTACTAGCAACTAATGAAAAACTGTTTTTT
j_call: TRBJ1-5; clone_size: -; v_call: TRBV19; d_call: TRBD1; cdr3_aa: CATNDRGHQPQHF; cdr3_nt: TGTGCCACAAACGACAGGGGGCATCAGCCCCAGCATTTT
j_call: TRBJ2-7; clone_size: -; v_call: TRBV10-1; d_call: TRBD2; cdr3_aa: CASSESRLADQSYEQYF; cdr3_nt: TGCGCCAGCAGTGAGTCGCGACTAGCGGACCAATCCTACGAGCAGTACTTC
j_call: TRBJ2-5; clone_size: -; v_call: TRBV4-1; d_call: -; cdr3_aa: CASSRGLQETQYF; cdr3_nt: TGCGCCAGCAGCCGAGGGTTGCAAGAGACCCAGTACTTC
j_call: TRBJ1-5; clone_size: -; v_call: TRBV28; d_call: TRBD1; cdr3_aa: CASSSIGQGYQPQHF; cdr3_nt: TGTGCCAGCAGTTCTATAGGACAGGGGTATCAGCCCCAGCATTTT
j_call: TRBJ2-1; clone_size: -; v_call: TRBV5-4; d_call: -; cdr3_aa: CASSPGFIANEQFF; cdr3_nt: TGTGCCAGCAGCCCCGGGTTCATAGCTAATGAGCAGTTCTTC
j_call: TRBJ2-7; clone_size: -; v_call: TRBV29-1; d_call: -; cdr3_aa: CSVEEGVPYEQYF; cdr3_nt: TGCAGCGTTGAAGAGGGAGTCCCCTACGAGCAGTACTTC